This T cell receptor beta chain was sequenced during a study of cytomegalovirus exposure and HLA in healthy donors. Germline CDR1 and CDR2: SGHDN and FVKESK. CDR3 size: 16 residues. V lost 1 base to trimming and J lost 4 bases, with 13 bases between them. It was with 60 Vbeta and 13 Jbeta primers that the PCR ran. The data were produced by immunoSEQ multiplex PCR, yet TCRdb's version contains in-frame clones alone and is incomplete. The data contain some 120,000 clones, around 75% of them singletons. Sequences were obtained from PBMCs. The sequence was obtained from a man between 60 and 75 years old in good health and CMV-seropositive. The chain recombines TRBV14 with TRBJ2-2; D is possibly TRBD2 (7 bases). CDR3 sequence: CASSQVGGRGTGELFF. The DNA for the CDR3 is TGTGCCAGCAGCCAAGTGGGGGGGCGAGGCACCGGGGAGCTGTTTTTT.